This T cell receptor beta chain appears in the sequencing data of a study of T cells in Graves' hyperthyroidism and ophthalmopathy. Graves' hyperthyroidism is called stable when ophthalmopathy does not progress within 18 months. The CDR3 is 14 residues long. Germline CDR1 reads SGHRS; CDR2 reads YFSETQ. Trimming pared 0 bases from V and 3 bases from J, leaving 10 bases between. Researchers amplified the TCR beta CDR3 regions from RNA transcripts. Researchers ran a first-round RT-PCR on the TCR CDR3 using the HTBI primer set. MiXCR, applied by TCRdb to the multiplex PCR reads, yields one record per CDR3 protein. Found here are about 98,000 distinct CDR3 sequences, 35% to 45% of them singletons; the top ten hold roughly 10%. This clonotype was observed at least ten times.

The J gene is TRBJ2-7, the V gene TRBV5-1; D unresolved. The receptor's source is a woman in her thirties with Graves' hyperthyroidism. Material for sequencing was peripheral blood or thyroid tissue (not recorded which). CDR3 in amino acids: CASSLGPIYYEQYF. CDR3 DNA sequence: TGCGCCAGCAGCTTGGGCCCGATCTACTACGAGCAGTACTTC.